These T cell receptor beta chains were read from a single sample in a study of T cells in Graves' hyperthyroidism and ophthalmopathy. In TCRdb, the multiplex PCR reads were re-called with MiXCR into one record per CDR3 protein. Here the sample spans some 600,000 distinct CDR3 sequences, approximately 14% being singletons. Material: blood. The receptor source for this set is a woman under 40 with Graves' hyperthyroidism that later progressed to Graves' ophthalmopathy. Each CDR3 is given with its conserved first and last residue. D genes are given only for firm matches. For some rows the clone size is stated as once, few or many, or as a class when expanded; others skip it.

clone_size cdr3_length j_call v_call d_call cdr3_nt cdr3_aa
many 15 TRBJ2-7 TRBV10-3 . TGTGCCATCAGTGAGAGTACAGACAGCTCCTACGAGCAGTACTTC CAISESTDSSYEQYF
few 13 TRBJ2-7 TRBV15 . TGTGCCACCAGCAGAGATCCGCAGTACGAGCAGTACTTC CATSRDPQYEQYF
. 13 TRBJ1-1 TRBV29-1 . TGCAGCGTTGAATATGGAACGAACACTGAAGCTTTCTTT CSVEYGTNTEAFF
many 15 TRBJ2-7 TRBV11-1 TRBD1 TGTGCCAGCAGCCCCCCAGGGACAGGCCGTAACGAGCAGTACTTC CASSPPGTGRNEQYF
many 15 TRBJ2-2 TRBV30 TRBD2 TGTGCCTGGAGTGGGCTAGCGGTTAACACCGGGGAGCTGTTTTTT CAWSGLAVNTGELFF
. 12 TRBJ2-7 TRBV29-1 . TGCAGCGTTGAAACGGCCCCCTACGAGCAGTACTTC CSVETAPYEQYF
few 14 TRBJ1-2 TRBV7-9 . TGTGCCAGCAGCTTAGTCCCACAGACGCATGGCTACACCTTC CASSLVPQTHGYTF
many 15 TRBJ2-1 TRBV5-1 TRBD2 TGCGCCAGCAGCTTCGGGACTAGAGTTGACAATGAGCAGTTCTTC CASSFGTRVDNEQFF
many 14 TRBJ2-3 TRBV7-2 . TGTGCCAGCAGCTTACAGGGCGGCACAGATACGCAGTATTTT CASSLQGGTDTQYF
many 15 TRBJ2-1 TRBV12-3/TRBV12-4 . TGTGCCAGCAGTTTGCCGGGACTCGCCACCAATGAGCAGTTCTTC CASSLPGLATNEQFF
many 13 TRBJ2-3 TRBV7-2 TRBD2 TGTGCCAGCAGCTCTGCGGGAGCAGATACGCAGTATTTT CASSSAGADTQYF
. 15 TRBJ2-3 TRBV6-1 . TGTGCCAGCGGACAGCAGTCTCCTAGCACAGATACGCAGTATTTT CASGQQSPSTDTQYF
few 14 TRBJ1-2 TRBV6-2/TRBV6-3 . TGTGCCAGCAGTTACTCGGCAGATGGCGGGAGCTACACCTTC CASSYSADGGSYTF
many 15 TRBJ2-1 TRBV6-6 . TGTGCCAGCAGTTACCTCGGCCCTTCCTACAATGAGCAGTTCTTC CASSYLGPSYNEQFF
many 13 TRBJ1-1 TRBV30 . TGTGCCTGGGAGATATTCAGCGGGGCTGAAGCTTTCTTT CAWEIFSGAEAFF
many 14 TRBJ1-1 TRBV15 . TGTGCCACCAGTCAAGTGCGGGGAGGAATTGAAGCTTTCTTT CATSQVRGGIEAFF
many 12 TRBJ2-3 TRBV30 . TGTGCCTGGAGTGTATTGATAGATACGCAGTATTTT CAWSVLIDTQYF
. 13 TRBJ2-5 TRBV19 . TGTGCCAGTTGGAGAACAGGGCAAGAGACCCAGTACTTC CASWRTGQETQYF
many 16 TRBJ2-1 TRBV11-2 TRBD1 TGTGCCAGCAGCTTAGGGGGGGCAGGGGGCACGGGTGAGCAGTTCTTC CASSLGGAGGTGEQFF
once 14 TRBJ1-5 TRBV20-1 . TGCAGTGCTAGGGGTGTTACAGGCAATCAGCCCCAGCATTTT CSARGVTGNQPQHF
few 16 TRBJ2-1 TRBV24-1 TRBD2 TGTGCCACCAGTGATCCCGGGACTAGCAGGTTCAATGAGCAGTTCTTC CATSDPGTSRFNEQFF
few 15 TRBJ1-2 TRBV28 . TGTGCCAGCAGTCGAAGACAGCAGCCTAACTATGGCTACACCTTC CASSRRQQPNYGYTF
few 14 TRBJ1-5 TRBV6-1 . TGTGCCAGCAGTGAATTGGGCAACAATCAGCCCCAGCATTTT CASSELGNNQPQHF
. 12 TRBJ1-6 TRBV28 . TGTGCCAGCAGTTTCCTATTCGGACCCCTCCACTTT CASSFLFGPLHF
many 15 TRBJ2-7 TRBV19 . TGTGCCAGTAGTGCCGACTTCTCGGGGCCCTACGAGCAGTACTTC CASSADFSGPYEQYF
many 15 TRBJ1-2 TRBV12-3/TRBV12-4 . TGTGCCAGCAGAAGCGGGCTAACAGGGATCTCTGGCTACACCTTC CASRSGLTGISGYTF
once 12 TRBJ1-5 TRBV20-1 . TGCAGTGTGGGGGCCGGCAATCAGCCCCAGCATTTT CSVGAGNQPQHF
few 13 TRBJ1-2 TRBV7-3 . TGTGCCAGCAGCCCACAGGGTATTGGAGGCTACACCTTC CASSPQGIGGYTF
. 18 TRBJ2-3 TRBV3-1 TRBD2 TGTGCCAGCAGCCCCAAGGGAATAGCGGGAGGGCCGTTGGATACGCAGTATTTT CASSPKGIAGGPLDTQYF
many 15 TRBJ2-5 TRBV4-3 . TGCGCCAGCAGCCTGTGGGACGGTACCCAAGAGACCCAGTACTTC CASSLWDGTQETQYF
. 16 TRBJ1-5 TRBV6-2/TRBV6-3 . TGTGCCAGCAGTCTTGGGTGGGGTGATGACAATCAGCCCCAGCATTTT CASSLGWGDDNQPQHF
many 18 TRBJ2-2 TRBV19 TRBD2 TGTGCCAGTAGTAGGACTAGCGGGAGTAACGGAGTCACCGGGGAGCTGTTTTTT CASSRTSGSNGVTGELFF
many 15 TRBJ1-2 TRBV12-3/TRBV12-4 . TGTGCCAGCTCCCAGGAGGGGGGGGCTAACTATGGCTACACCTTC CASSQEGGANYGYTF
few 17 TRBJ2-6 TRBV4-1 . TGCGCCAGCAGCCAAGATGGGACCTACTCTGGGGCCAACGTCCTGACTTTC CASSQDGTYSGANVLTF
many 16 TRBJ2-2 TRBV9 . TGTGCCAGCAGCGTAGCGGGAGTTGAGAACACCGGGGAGCTGTTTTTT CASSVAGVENTGELFF
many 16 TRBJ2-1 TRBV7-9 TRBD2 TGTGCCAGCAGCCCCCGAGGACTAGGAAGCCTCAATGAGCAGTTCTTC CASSPRGLGSLNEQFF
many 15 TRBJ1-1 TRBV6-1 . TGTGCCAGCAGTGAACCCGAACAGTTGAACACTGAAGCTTTCTTT CASSEPEQLNTEAFF
few 19 TRBJ2-6 TRBV9 TRBD1 TGTGCCAGCAGCGTCCTTGGAGGACAGGAACCCTCTGGGGCCAACGTCCTGACTTTC CASSVLGGQEPSGANVLTF
. 11 TRBJ2-1 TRBV19 . TGTGCCACCGACAACAACAATGAGCAGTTCTTC CATDNNNEQFF
. 13 TRBJ1-1 TRBV30 TRBD1 TGTGCCTGGGCAAGGACAGGGGACACTGAAGCTTTCTTT CAWARTGDTEAFF
many 15 TRBJ1-2 TRBV28 . TGTGCCAGCAGTTTAATGGACGGGGGGTTCTATGGCTACACCTTC CASSLMDGGFYGYTF
. 15 TRBJ2-5 TRBV9 TRBD2 TGTGCCAGCAGCGCCGGACTAGCGGGAGCAGAGACCCAGTACTTC CASSAGLAGAETQYF
many 20 TRBJ1-2 TRBV7-2 . TGTGCCAGCAGCCCCCAAACCCGACAGGACGCTATTTATTCAAACTATGGCTACACCTTC CASSPQTRQDAIYSNYGYTF
many 13 TRBJ2-2 TRBV24-1 . TGTGCCACCAGTGCGGCAGGTCACGGGGAGCTGTTTTTT CATSAAGHGELFF
many 13 TRBJ1-1 TRBV28 . TGTGCCAGCACGTTCCCCGGGGACACTGAAGCTTTCTTT CASTFPGDTEAFF
many 14 TRBJ2-1 TRBV2 . TGTGCCAGCAGTGAAGCGTCCCAAGCCAATGAGCAGTTCTTC CASSEASQANEQFF
many 14 TRBJ2-1 TRBV11-1 TRBD1 TGTGCCAGCAGCCCGTACAGGGGTCGCGATGAGCAGTTCTTC CASSPYRGRDEQFF